These 23 T cell receptor beta chains were sequenced from one sample in a study of response to subunit inactivated influenza vaccine (dated by TCRdb to 2017 to 2018). The protocol used for the library was RT-PCR. Sequenced using an Illumina HiSeq 2500. TCRdb applied fastp at Q25 and MiXCR to the public reads, then kept only in-frame beta chains. Every distinct CDR3 protein forms one entry, paired with its most common genes and DNA. The sample yields just under 550,000 distinct CDR3 sequences; around 25% were counted once. The ten largest account for about 3% of the sample. This same sample was also taken into another study, of T cells expressing NK-cell markers. The second publication reports: TCR beta cDNA libraries were made by 5'RACE template switching that added a universal primer site and unique molecular identifiers.

The source material was CD4+ T cells sorted from PBMCs, sampled 11 to 12 days after vaccination. These TCRs come from a middle-aged man who received an inactivated influenza vaccine. Donor details come from another sample of the same person, matched by shared clones.

This clonotype was picked up a small number of times. The V gene is TRBV2, the J gene TRBJ2-4; 7 nucleotides agree with TRBD1. V shed 1 base and J 1 base; nucleotides not matched to a gene: 4. CDR3 length: 16 residues. Germline V gene data show CDR1 as SNHLY and CDR2 as FYNNEI. This CDR3 is CASSEEGARAKNIQYF. CDR3 DNA sequence: TGTGCCAGCAGTGAAGAGGGGGCGCGGGCCAAAAACATTCAGTACTTC.

The chain uses TRBV5-1 and TRBJ2-6; D is unresolved. CDR3 length: 16 residues. Trimming cost V 0 bases and J 4 bases, with 11 bases left between them. Germline assignment: CDR1 SGHRS and CDR2 YFSETQ. The CDR3 spells CASSLVLGLGANVLTF. The CDR3 nucleotides read TGCGCCAGCAGCTTGGTTTTAGGGCTAGGGGCCAACGTCCTGACTTTC.

The V gene is TRBV7-2, the J gene TRBJ2-3, with 7 bases that match TRBD1. CDR3 length equals 14 residues. CDR1 and CDR2 (germline): SGHTA, FQGNSA. V was pared by 6 bases and J by 11 bases, with 14 bases of the junction left unmatched. The CDR3 sequence is CASSPDRAGGGQYF. The CDR3 nucleotides read TGTGCCAGCAGTCCAGACAGGGCGGGCGGTGGGCAGTATTTT. The full variable domain, completed using reference TRBV7-2 and TRBJ2-3, is GAGVSQSPSNKVTEKGKDVELRCDPISGHTALYWYRQSLGQGLEFLIYFQGNSAPDKSGLPSDRFSAERTGGSVSTLTIQRTQQEDSAVYLCASSPDRAGGGQYFGPGTRLTVL.

This clonotype was picked up one time. The chain recombines TRBV20-1 with TRBJ2-1; D gene uncertain. Trimming took 6 bases from V and 8 from J, leaving 20 bases between them. From germline, CDR1 is DFQATT and CDR2 SNEGSKA (reference sequence). This CDR3 spans 14 amino acids. CDR3 in DNA: TGCAGTGCCCCGGACCCTTCGAGAACCCATGAGCAGTTCTTC. Protein product: CSAPDPSRTHEQFF.

There are a few counts of this clonotype. J is TRBJ1-6 and V is TRBV20-1; 7 nucleotides match TRBD1. Germline CDR1 reads DFQATT; CDR2 reads SNEGSKA (reference sequence). The V gene end was trimmed by 0 bases and the J gene end by 10 bases; junction bases not matched to a gene: 3. This CDR3 spans 13 amino acids. The DNA for the CDR3 is TGCAGTGCTAGAGAACAGGGGAGATCACCCCTCCACTTT. Translated, it gives CSAREQGRSPLHF.

CDR3 DNA: TGCAGTGCTGCGGCATCCTATAATTCACCCCTCCACTTT. This sequence encodes CSAAASYNSPLHF. The J gene is TRBJ1-6, the V gene TRBV20-1; D is uncertain. The CDR3 runs 13 residues. V was shortened by 5 bases and J by 1 base, with 6 bases between the two germline ends. Germline V gene sequence: CDR1 DFQATT, CDR2 SNEGSKA (reference sequence).

The rearrangement joins TRBV20-1 to TRBJ2-3; tentatively, D is TRBD2 (6 bases). This CDR3 region has 14 residues. The ends were cut back, 6 bases at V and 3 bases at J, with 16 bases in the middle. Looked up from germline, CDR1 is DFQATT and CDR2 is SNEGSKA (reference sequence). Here the CDR3 reads CSARRGRGTDTQYF. Written as DNA, the CDR3 is TGCAGTGCCCGCCGGGGCCGGGGGACAGATACGCAGTATTTT.

In regard to this clonotype: The junction does not match germline at one end; this may be a read error. V and J are TRBV5-1 and TRBJ2-2; D possibly corresponds to TRBD1 (6 bases). Germline V gene data show CDR1 as SGHRS and CDR2 as YFSETQ. The CDR3 is 16 amino acids. This chain's CDR3 is CASSSMTGANTGELSF. CDR3 DNA: TGCGCCAGCAGCTCTATGACAGGAGCGAACACCGGGGAGCTGTCTTTT.

The chain is built from TRBV7-2 and TRBJ2-3; D is unclear. Germline V gives CDR1 SGHTA, CDR2 FQGNSA. This CDR3 has 15 amino acids. V was trimmed by 1 base and J by 0 bases, leaving 8 bases between them. Here the CDR3 reads CASSLDKQSTDTQYF. The CDR3 DNA follows: TGTGCCAGCAGCTTAGATAAACAGAGCACAGATACGCAGTATTTT.

In this sample, this clonotype turned up a few times. The chain links TRBV18 to TRBJ1-1; the D gene is possibly TRBD1 (5 bases). CDR1 and CDR2 (germline): KGHSH, LQKENI. The CDR3 runs to 13 residues. Between the trimmed V and J ends, which lost 4 bases and 0 bases, there was a span of 6 bases. CDR3 sequence reads: CASSQTVNTEAFF. Here the CDR3 DNA reads TGTGCCAGCTCACAGACAGTGAACACTGAAGCTTTCTTT.

This chain joins TRBV7-6 and TRBJ1-3; D ambiguous. Germline V gene lookup returns CDR1 SGHVS and CDR2 FNYEAQ. Trimming removed 5 bases from V and 0 bases from J, with 14 bases in between. The CDR3 spans 16 residues. CDR3 coding DNA: TGTGCCAGCAGCACGGCAGACGGATACTCTGGAAACACCATATATTTT. The encoded protein is CASSTADGYSGNTIYF. The full variable domain, its missing parts supplied by reference TRBV7-6 and TRBJ1-3, is GAGVSQSPRYKVTKRGQDVALRCDPISGHVSLYWYRQALGQGPEFLTYFNYEAQQDKSGLPNDRFSAERPEGSISTLTIQRTEQRDSAMYRCASSTADGYSGNTIYFGEGSWLTVV.

This clonotype was detected a few times. The V call is TRBV3-1, the J call TRBJ2-7; 9 bases agree with TRBD2. Germline CDR1 reads LGHDT; CDR2 reads YNNKEL (reference sequence). This CDR3 comprises 14 residues. J was trimmed by 6 bases and V by 5 bases; bases with no gene match: 8. CDR3 residues: CASSSHSGSTEQYF. The CDR3 coding sequence is TGTGCCAGCAGCTCACATAGCGGGAGTACCGAGCAGTACTTC.

This sequence joins TRBV12-3 or TRBV12-4 and TRBJ1-3; D perhaps matches TRBD1 (5 bases). Trimming removed 11 bases from V and 0 bases from J, with 23 bases in between. The CDR3 runs 17 residues. CDR3 DNA sequence: TGTGCCGTGGGGTCAGGGTATTCGGCCCTCTCTGGAAACACCATATATTTT. It codes for CAVGSGYSALSGNTIYF.

The chain has TRBV7-9 and TRBJ1-3; D remains unclear. V was trimmed by 7 bases and J by 2 bases, leaving 21 bases between them. The CDR3 extends over 17 amino acids. CDR1 is SEHNR and CDR2 is FQNEAQ in the germline V gene (reference sequence). Written as DNA, the CDR3 is TGTGCCAGCATCCTACGGGAAGGGCTATCAACTGGAAACACCATATATTTT. Its translation: CASILREGLSTGNTIYF. The whole variable domain, filled in from reference TRBV7-9 and TRBJ1-3, reads DTGVSQNPRHKITKRGQNVTFRCDPISEHNRLYWYRQTLGQGPEFLTYFQNEAQLEKSRLLSDRFSAERPKGSFSTLEIQRTEQGDSAMYLCASILREGLSTGNTIYFGEGSWLTVV.

CDR3 nucleotide sequence: TGTGCCTGGAGAGGACAGGGCACTCAGCCCCAGCATTTT. This gives the protein CAWRGQGTQPQHF. The chain joins TRBV30 to TRBJ1-5; 8 bases align to TRBD1. V was pared by 3 bases and J by 6 bases, with 4 bases of the junction left unmatched. The length of the CDR3 is 13 residues. Germline V gene data show CDR1 as GTSNPN and CDR2 as SVGIG (reference sequence).

This clonotype was seen only a few times. The rearrangement joins TRBV11-1 to TRBJ2-1; 10 bases fit TRBD2. CDR3 length: 16 amino acids. V lost 3 bases to trimming and J lost 4 bases; unmatched junction nucleotides: 6. CDR1 and CDR2 (germline): SGHAT, FQDESV (reference sequence). The CDR3 loop reads CASSLMGLAKYNEQFF. CDR3 in DNA: TGTGCCAGCAGCTTGATGGGACTAGCGAAATACAATGAGCAGTTCTTC. The entire variable domain, with the rest obtained from reference TRBV11-1 and TRBJ2-1, is as follows: EAEVAQSPRYKITEKSQAVAFWCDPISGHATLYWYRQILGQGPELLVQFQDESVVDDSQLPKDRFSAERLKGVDSTLKIQPAELGDSAMYLCASSLMGLAKYNEQFFGPGTRLTVL.

In this sample, this clonotype turned up a few times. This sequence joins TRBV2 and TRBJ2-3, with a weak D call TRBD2 (6 bases). Germline values: CDR1 SNHLY, CDR2 FYNNEI. The CDR3 is 15 amino acids. V lost 4 bases, J lost 3 bases, and 14 bases lay in between. CDR3 amino acids: CASSAGGIGTDTQYF. CDR3 in DNA: TGTGCCAGCAGTGCTGGGGGGATCGGGACAGATACGCAGTATTTT.

The rearrangement uses TRBV4-3 and TRBJ2-7; 7 positions match TRBD1. Germline CDR1 reads LGHNA; CDR2 reads YSLEER. V trimming: 1 base; J trimming: 3 bases; junction bases outside the gene matches: 6. This CDR3 is 15 amino acids long. CDR3 in amino acids: CASSQGTGSHYEQYF. Here the CDR3 DNA reads TGCGCCAGCAGCCAAGGGACAGGTAGCCACTACGAGCAGTACTTC.

This clonotype was picked up a small number of times. The chain carries TRBV20-1 and TRBJ2-7; unclear D gene. Germline V gene lookup returns CDR1 DFQATT and CDR2 SNEGSKA (reference sequence). The CDR3 contains 15 residues. V was cut by 5 bases and J by 4 bases, with 21 bases left in between. The CDR3 bases are TGCAGTGCTGTTTCAGGATCCATCTGGGGTTACGAGCAGTACTTC. Protein product: CSAVSGSIWGYEQYF.

This clonotype was seen at least ten times. V and J are TRBV29-1 and TRBJ1-1; no firm D call. In germline, CDR1 is SQVTM, CDR2 ANQGSEA. The V and J ends lost 6 bases and 2 bases respectively, with 19 bases between them. This CDR3 comprises 15 residues. CDR3: CSVGTGQTINTEAFF. DNA of the CDR3: TGCAGCGTAGGAACGGGTCAGACTATCAACACTGAAGCTTTCTTT.

V and J are TRBV3-1 and TRBJ1-1; D is unclear. In germline, CDR1 is LGHDT, CDR2 YNNKEL (reference sequence). This CDR3 comprises 16 residues. Between the trimmed V and J ends, which lost 0 bases and 1 base, there was a span of 12 bases. CDR3 protein: CASSQDRWYRNTEAFF. As DNA, the CDR3 is TGTGCCAGCAGCCAAGATAGGTGGTACAGGAACACTGAAGCTTTCTTT.

This chain links TRBV5-6 with TRBJ2-1; 15 nucleotides match TRBD2. CDR1 SGHDT and CDR2 YYEEEE come from the germline V gene. The CDR3 sequence is 14 residues long. Unmatched junction bases numbered 6, after V lost 10 bases and J lost 7 bases. The CDR3 reads CAWRTSGGANEQFF. The CDR3 DNA is TGTGCCTGGAGGACTAGCGGGGGGGCTAATGAGCAGTTCTTC.

The chain employs TRBV28 and TRBJ2-1; TRBD2 aligns across 14 bases. The CDR3 consists of 17 residues. Germline V gene sequence: CDR1 MDHEN, CDR2 SYDVKM. Trimming took 7 bases from V and 1 from J; bases not matched to a gene: 6. CDR3 sequence: CASTGTSGRYSYNEQFF. DNA for the CDR3: TGTGCCAGCACCGGGACTAGCGGGAGATATTCCTACAATGAGCAGTTCTTC.